One T cell receptor beta chain is described in this entry. Trimming took 1 base from V and 7 from J, leaving 13 bases between them. The V gene's germline CDR1 is SGHVS and CDR2 FQNEAQ. CDR3 length equals 14 residues. All enrollees were roughly 18 to 90 years old and from 24 US areas. Participants reported their clinical history, and cohort assignment relied on those reports. The data originate from a study of blood T cell repertoires in COVID-19. Study overall: Nucleic acid was either cDNA or gDNA, and it came from T cells, B-cell-depleted T cells, or PBMCs.

Sequencing was performed with immunoSEQ multiplex PCR; in TCRdb, only in-frame clones are kept and a portion is missing. The data contain roughly 250,000 clones, about 91% of them singletons. This chain links TRBV7-8 with TRBJ1-2; D gene ambiguous. The origin of this receptor is a woman aged 35 to 49 with acute COVID-19. The sample was PBMCs or T cells enriched from blood (not recorded which). CDR3 sequence reads: CASSLGTGASGYTF. Here the CDR3 DNA reads TGTGCCAGCAGCTTAGGGACGGGAGCTAGTGGCTACACCTTC.